These 22 T cell receptor beta chains originate from one sample sequenced in a study of T-cell memory formation after mild COVID-19. TCRdb passed the 5' RACE reads through MiXCR, listing each CDR3 protein once. The sample gives some 440,000 distinct CDR3 sequences, roughly 25% of which show up once; about an eighth is in the top ten. Material for sequencing was PBMCs or a T cell subset sorted from them (not recorded which). The source of these receptors is an adult woman who had mild COVID-19 (a few samples of this study predate the infection). Cell type and time point are not known.

The CDR3 nucleotides read TGCAGTGCTGGGCAGCGAGGGACCCAGTACTTC. As protein: CSAGQRGTQYF. This sequence joins TRBV20-1 and TRBJ2-5; D unclear. Trimming removed 5 bases at V and 7 bases at J, with 11 bases between. The CDR3 extends over 11 amino acids. CDR1 and CDR2 (germline): DFQATT, SNEGSKA (reference sequence).

The V gene is TRBV5-1, the J gene TRBJ1-1; D is undetermined. Trimming stripped 0 bases from V and 5 bases from J, with 11 bases between. The CDR3 consists of 14 residues. CDR1 and CDR2 from the germline V gene are SGHRS and YFSETQ. CDR3 loop: CASSLGPSVTEAFF. CDR3 in DNA: TGCGCCAGCAGCTTGGGACCATCGGTGACTGAAGCTTTCTTT.

The rearrangement uses TRBV5-6 and TRBJ2-5; D not certain. In germline, CDR1 is SGHDT, CDR2 YYEEEE. This CDR3 spans 13 amino acids. V lost 4 bases and J lost 5, with 12 bases in between. CDR3 region: CASSTIQGETQYF. CDR3 DNA: TGTGCCAGCAGCACAATCCAAGGGGAGACCCAGTACTTC.

This clonotype was seen more than once but under ten times. The chain uses TRBV15 and TRBJ2-1; 7 bases align to TRBD1. The J segment lost 7 bases and the V segment lost 2 bases, leaving 11 bases of the junction unmatched. The CDR3 length is 16 residues. CDR1 LNHNV and CDR2 YYDKDF come from the germline V gene (reference sequence). DNA for the CDR3: TGTGCCACCAGCAGAATGGGAGACAGGGTTTTAAATGAGCAGTTCTTC. Translation: CATSRMGDRVLNEQFF.

This chain links TRBV7-2 with TRBJ2-3; TRBD2 aligns across 14 bases. CDR3 length: 20 amino acids. Trimming removed 3 bases from V and 4 bases from J; junction bases left unmatched: 15. Looked up from germline, CDR1 is SGHTA and CDR2 is FQGNSA. The CDR3 loop reads CASSLTTSGRVDGRADTQYF. DNA of the CDR3: TGTGCCAGCAGCTTGACGACTAGCGGGAGGGTGGATGGTCGAGCAGATACGCAGTATTTT. The whole variable domain, filled in from reference TRBV7-2 and TRBJ2-3, reads GAGVSQSPSNKVTEKGKDVELRCDPISGHTALYWYRQSLGQGLEFLIYFQGNSAPDKSGLPSDRFSAERTGGSVSTLTIQRTQQEDSAVYLCASSLTTSGRVDGRADTQYFGPGTRLTVL.

V and J are TRBV3-1 and TRBJ2-7, with TRBD2 matching 8 bases. Germline lookup yields CDR1 LGHDT and CDR2 YNNKEL (reference sequence). V gave up 1 base and J gave up 5 bases; unmatched junction bases: 7. The CDR3 length is 15 residues. For the CDR3, the DNA is TGTGCCAGCAGCCAAGGGTTCAGCGGGGGCGACGAGCAGTACTTC. Translated: CASSQGFSGGDEQYF.

This chain joins TRBV4-1 and TRBJ2-1; 7 bases align to TRBD2. The CDR3 has 16 residues. Trimming cost V 3 bases and J 10 bases; bases outside gene matches: 15. Germline CDR1 reads MGHRA; CDR2 reads YSYEKL. CDR3 amino acids: CASSQEGGGGVKEQFF. The CDR3 DNA reads as TGCGCCAGCAGCCAGGAAGGCGGCGGGGGAGTCAAAGAGCAGTTCTTC.

This clonotype was seen a few times. The chain combines TRBV14 with TRBJ2-4, with 9 positions matching TRBD2. V trimming: 4 bases; J trimming: 1 base; junction bases outside the gene matches: 5. This CDR3 has 16 amino acids. Germline V lookup: CDR1 SGHDN, CDR2 FVKESK. The CDR3 sequence is CASSRGGLAAKNIQYF. CDR3 sequence (DNA): TGTGCCAGCAGCCGAGGAGGACTAGCGGCCAAAAACATTCAGTACTTC.

This clonotype appeared many times. The chain couples TRBV5-4 to TRBJ2-1, with 9 bases aligning to TRBD2. Unmatched junction bases numbered 4, after V lost 2 bases and J lost 4 bases. CDR1 is SGHNT, CDR2 YYREEE, per germline (reference sequence). The CDR3 is 15 residues long. The CDR3 loop is CASSFSGRKYNEQFF. In DNA, the CDR3 is TGTGCCAGCAGCTTTAGCGGGAGAAAGTACAATGAGCAGTTCTTC.

The rearrangement joins TRBV5-1 to TRBJ2-7; D not resolved. The V end was cut by 3 bases, the J end by 2 bases, with 12 bases between. The CDR3 consists of 14 residues. Looked up from germline, CDR1 is SGHRS and CDR2 is YFSETQ. CDR3 in DNA: TGCGCCAGCAGCTCCAGGAGCGACGCCTACGAGCAGTACTTC. Translation: CASSSRSDAYEQYF.

This clonotype has more than one count but fewer than ten. J is TRBJ2-3 and V is TRBV7-2; no clear D. The ends were cut back, 4 bases at V and 3 bases at J, with 14 bases in the middle. Germline V gene lookup returns CDR1 SGHTA and CDR2 FQGNSA. The CDR3 is 15 residues long. CDR3 amino acids: CASSWSLLGTDTQYF. CDR3 nucleotide sequence: TGTGCCAGCAGCTGGAGTCTGTTGGGTACAGATACGCAGTATTTT.

This sequence joins TRBV4-1 and TRBJ1-5, with a weak D call TRBD1 (5 bases). CDR1 and CDR2 (germline): MGHRA, YSYEKL. Trimming cost V 3 bases and J 3 bases, with 9 bases left between them. This CDR3 comprises 14 residues. The DNA for the CDR3 is TGCGCCAGCAGCCATGGACAAACCAATCAGCCCCAGCATTTT. Protein: CASSHGQTNQPQHF.

In this sample, this clonotype turned up many times. This chain connects TRBV11-2 to TRBJ2-3; D not resolved. Germline loops: CDR1 SGHAT, CDR2 FQNNGV. V was cut by 4 bases and J by 0 bases, with 2 bases left in between. The CDR3 contains 12 residues. CDR3 region: CASSSSTDTQYF. The DNA for the CDR3 is TGTGCCAGCAGCTCTAGCACAGATACGCAGTATTTT.

The CDR3: CASSLVGTAYNEQFF. DNA of the CDR3: TGTGCCAGCAGCTTAGTAGGGACTGCCTACAATGAGCAGTTCTTC. The genes are TRBV7-2 and TRBJ2-1, with D perhaps matching TRBD2 (6 bases). Germline V gives CDR1 SGHTA, CDR2 FQGNSA. The V and J ends lost 1 base and 2 bases respectively, with 9 bases between them. This CDR3 contains 15 residues.

The gene calls are TRBV10-3 and TRBJ1-1, with 7 bases fitting TRBD1. The J segment lost 0 bases and the V segment lost 11 bases, leaving 6 bases of the junction unmatched. This CDR3 spans 13 amino acids. Germline CDR1 and CDR2: ENHRY and SYGVKD. The chain's CDR3 is CAVGQSMNTEAFF. CDR3 DNA: TGTGCCGTGGGACAGAGCATGAACACTGAAGCTTTCTTT.

About this clonotype: Mismatch with germline at one junction end may stem from a read error. The rearrangement uses TRBV11-2 and TRBJ2-3, with D possibly matching TRBD1 (6 bases). The length of the CDR3 is 10 residues. Per the germline V gene, CDR1 is SGHAT and CDR2 is FQNNGV. CDR3 residues: CASSGTFLHF. CDR3 bases: TGTGCCAGCAGCGGGACATTTCTGCATTTT.

This clonotype was detected a few times. The chain uses TRBV19 and TRBJ1-5; D remains unclear. Germline lookup yields CDR1 LNHDA and CDR2 SQIVND (reference sequence). With 3 bases removed from V and 5 bases from J, the gap between germline ends came to 8 bases. CDR3 length: 13 residues. CDR3 nucleotides: TGTGCCAGTAGTATGTACGGTTATCAGCCCCAGCATTTT. Translating gives CASSMYGYQPQHF.

V gene TRBV11-1 combines with J gene TRBJ2-2, with 7 bases identical to TRBD1. CDR3 size: 17 residues. After removal of 4 bases from V and 2 bases from J, the junction contained 10 bases not matched to a gene. CDR1 and CDR2 (germline): SGHAT, FQDESV (reference sequence). The CDR3 DNA follows: TGTGCCAGCAGCTGGGGAAGCGGACAGGCAAACACCGGGGAGCTGTTTTTT. Residues: CASSWGSGQANTGELFF.

At least ten counts were recorded for this clonotype. The genes are TRBV19 and TRBJ2-6, with TRBD1 identical over 8 bases. The CDR3 sequence is 16 residues long. V dropped 5 bases and J dropped 5; count of bases not matched to a gene: 8. Per germline, CDR1 LNHDA and CDR2 SQIVND (reference sequence). The chain's CDR3 is CASSDRGPLWANVLTF. The CDR3 coding sequence is TGTGCCAGTAGTGACAGGGGACCCCTCTGGGCCAACGTCCTGACTTTC.

CDR3 DNA: TGTGCCAGCAGTTCCCGAACCTACGAGCAGTACTTC. Translation gives CASSSRTYEQYF. The chain employs TRBV6-2 or TRBV6-3 and TRBJ2-7; no firm D call. The CDR3 extends over 12 amino acids. V was clipped by 4 bases and J by 2 bases, with 6 bases between them. Germline loops: CDR1 MNHEY, CDR2 SVGEGT.

The chain recombines TRBV14 with TRBJ2-7; maybe TRBD1 (5 bases). Germline assignment: CDR1 SGHDN and CDR2 FVKESK. Between the trimmed V and J ends, which lost 6 bases and 1 base, there was a span of 10 bases. The CDR3 runs 13 residues. DNA of the CDR3: TGTGCCAGCAGACAGGTACTATCCTACGAGCAGTACTTC. Protein product: CASRQVLSYEQYF.

The chain couples TRBV5-1 to TRBJ2-7, with D possibly being TRBD1 or TRBD2 (5 bases each). V lost 5 bases and J 1 base, leaving 10 bases between the germline ends. This CDR3 has 13 residues. CDR1 and CDR2 (germline): SGHRS, YFSETQ. CDR3 sequence (DNA): TGCGCCAGCAGAAGGGACCCATCCTACGAGCAGTACTTC. It codes for CASRRDPSYEQYF.